This TCR beta chain was recorded in a study of beta chain features in type 1 diabetes. Investigators reverse transcribed all isolated RNA, so they sequenced expressed TCRB transcripts. The data were produced by immunoSEQ multiplex PCR, yet TCRdb's version contains in-frame clones alone and is incomplete. The table lists some 500,000 clones, roughly 10% of them singletons, with around 0.05% in the top ten. V lost 3 bases and J lost 4, with 16 bases in between. Germline CDR1 LNHDA, CDR2 SQIVND (reference sequence). This CDR3 is 15 amino acids long. The source is a young woman in good health. The sample taken for sequencing was naive CD4+ T cells from blood. The rearrangement joins TRBV19 to TRBJ2-7; D is unresolved. CDR3 sequence: CASSIYGRREYEQYF. As DNA, the CDR3 is TGTGCCAGTAGTATTTATGGCAGGAGAGAATACGAGCAGTACTTC.